What follows are 27 T cell receptor beta chains derived from one specimen sequenced in a study of shared clonotypes between healthy human individuals. Generated by immunoSEQ multiplex PCR, the TCRdb table keeps only in-frame clones and is missing some. This table has around 700,000 clones, under 80% appearing once. Sequenced input: memory CD4+ T cells sorted from blood. The subset is: CD45RA-negative fraction. These receptors came from a woman in her twenties or thirties in good health.

The chain uses TRBV5-1 and TRBJ1-1; 10 bases fit TRBD1. Germline V gene data show CDR1 as SGHRS and CDR2 as YFSETQ. Trimming cost V 4 bases and J 3 bases; bases outside gene matches: 6. CDR3 size: 15 residues. DNA of the CDR3: TGCGCCAGCAGCAGCTCCGGACAGGGGGACACTGAAGCTTTCTTT. This gives the protein CASSSSGQGDTEAFF.

This chain links TRBV18 with TRBJ2-3, with 9 bases identical to TRBD2. This CDR3 is 17 amino acids long. Trimming cost V 3 bases and J 2 bases; bases outside gene matches: 9. In germline, CDR1 is KGHSH, CDR2 LQKENI. CDR3 nucleotides: TGTGCCAGCTCACCCTTTGCTAGCGGGACTACCACAGATACGCAGTATTTT. Amino acids: CASSPFASGTTTDTQYF.

The chain employs TRBV7-2 and TRBJ1-2; TRBD1 might be the D (5 bases). Germline assignment: CDR1 SGHTA and CDR2 FQGNSA. The CDR3 spans 14 residues. Between the trimmed V and J ends, which lost 2 bases and 5 bases, there was a span of 12 bases. The CDR3 bases are TGTGCCAGCAGCTTAACGTCAGGGAGGTATGGCTACACCTTC. Translated: CASSLTSGRYGYTF.

The genes are TRBV27 and TRBJ2-1, with 7 nucleotides matching TRBD2. The V segment lost 6 bases and the J segment 10 bases; nucleotides outside the gene matches: 9. The CDR3 length is 13 residues. Germline CDR1 MNHEY, CDR2 SMNVEV (reference sequence). CDR3 sequence (DNA): TGTGCCAGCAGCCGACTAGCCCAAGGGGAGCAGTTCTTC. Its translation: CASSRLAQGEQFF.

This clone appeared a single time. This chain connects TRBV4-2 to TRBJ2-5; D not resolved. V shed 3 bases and J shed 6 bases, with 8 bases lying between them. The CDR3 covers 12 residues. Germline CDR1 LGHNA, CDR2 YNFKEQ. This CDR3 is CASSQSGQTQYF. The CDR3 bases are TGTGCCAGCAGCCAGTCGGGTCAGACCCAGTACTTC.

This sequence joins TRBV9 and TRBJ2-3; D ambiguous. The germline V and J ends were trimmed by 0 bases and 1 base, with 6 bases remaining between them. Germline assignment: CDR1 SGDLS and CDR2 YYNGEE. The CDR3 spans 14 residues. CDR3 nucleotide sequence: TGTGCCAGCAGCGTAGACGGTCGCACAGATACGCAGTATTTT. This sequence encodes CASSVDGRTDTQYF.

The chain recombines TRBV27 with TRBJ1-2; D possibly corresponds to TRBD1 (6 bases). This CDR3 spans 19 amino acids. Germline V gene sequence: CDR1 MNHEY, CDR2 SMNVEV (reference sequence). Deletions cut 5 bases from V and 5 bases from J, with 30 bases between. CDR3 region: CASSLKTPLTGGVRYGYTF. Here the CDR3 DNA reads TGTGCCAGCAGTCTTAAGACGCCCCTGACAGGAGGGGTTCGGTATGGCTACACCTTC.

This rearrangement joins TRBV7-3 to TRBJ1-1; a weak D match, TRBD1 (6 bases). The CDR3 runs 14 residues. Trimming pared 3 bases from V and 1 base from J, leaving 9 bases between. The germline V gene has CDR1 SGHTA and CDR2 FQGTGA. CDR3 region: CASSLGHTNTEAFF. The CDR3, as DNA: TGTGCCAGCAGCTTGGGACACACGAACACTGAAGCTTTCTTT.

This clone was detected only once. This rearrangement joins TRBV4-1 to TRBJ2-3; 10 bases line up with TRBD1. The germline V gene encodes CDR1 MGHRA and CDR2 YSYEKL. Germline trimming cut 4 bases from V and 0 bases from J; bases unmatched to any gene: 7. This CDR3 has 17 amino acids. The CDR3 sequence is CASSRDPGQGSTDTQYF. The CDR3 nucleotides are TGCGCCAGCAGCCGGGACCCGGGACAGGGGAGCACAGATACGCAGTATTTT.

The V and J genes are TRBV6-5 and TRBJ2-1; the D gene is possibly TRBD2 (5 bases). The CDR3 contains 14 residues. Trimming removed 6 bases from V and 9 bases from J, with 18 bases in between. Germline V gene lookup returns CDR1 MNHEY and CDR2 SVGAGI. The CDR3 nucleotides read TGTGCCAGCAGGGGCTCGGGTTGGAGCGGTGAGCAGTTCTTC. Encoded protein: CASRGSGWSGEQFF.

The chain has TRBV19 and TRBJ1-5; 8 positions agree with TRBD1. Trimming cost V 6 bases and J 6 bases; bases outside gene matches: 7. CDR1 and CDR2 from the germline V gene are LNHDA and SQIVND (reference sequence). The CDR3 is 14 residues long. CDR3 nucleotide sequence: TGTGCCAGTAGGGGACAGGATTCGGGTCAGCCCCAGCATTTT. Protein: CASRGQDSGQPQHF. Full variable domain (remainder filled in from reference TRBV19 and TRBJ1-5): DGGITQSPKYLFRKEGQNVTLSCEQNLNHDAMYWYRQDPGQGLRLIYYSQIVNDFQKGDIAEGYSVSREKKESFPLTVTSAQKNPTAFYLCASRGQDSGQPQHFGDGTRLSIL.

The chain has TRBV5-1 and TRBJ1-5, with 8 bases fitting TRBD1. Per germline, CDR1 SGHRS and CDR2 YFSETQ. The V segment lost 2 bases and the J segment 0 bases; nucleotides outside the gene matches: 7. This CDR3 is 17 amino acids long. The CDR3 DNA follows: TGCGCCAGCAGCTTCGGGACAGGAGATTATAGCAATCAGCCCCAGCATTTT. It is translated as CASSFGTGDYSNQPQHF.

This clone has just a few counts. V gene TRBV5-5 combines with J gene TRBJ2-5; the match to TRBD2 covers 11 bases. Germline-derived CDR1 and CDR2 are SGHKS and YYEKEE (reference sequence). The CDR3 runs to 15 residues. After removal of 4 bases from V and 1 base from J, the junction contained 3 bases not matched to a gene. CDR3 coding DNA: TGTGCCAGCAGCGCCGGACTAGCGGGCCAAGAGACCCAGTACTTC. This encodes CASSAGLAGQETQYF.

The chain couples TRBV27 to TRBJ2-5; no clear D gene. CDR3 length: 13 residues. The V end lost 4 bases, the J end lost 7 bases, and 13 bases lay between the germline ends. CDR1 is MNHEY, CDR2 SMNVEV, per germline (reference sequence). The CDR3 is CASSSKTHVTQYF. The DNA for the CDR3 is TGTGCCAGCAGTTCGAAGACCCACGTGACCCAGTACTTC.

V is TRBV4-1 and J is TRBJ1-2, with TRBD1 as a possible D gene (6 bases). The V end lost 3 bases, the J end lost 4 bases, and 6 bases lay between the germline ends. The germline V gene encodes CDR1 MGHRA and CDR2 YSYEKL. The CDR3 runs to 12 residues. As DNA, the CDR3 is TGCGCCAGCAGCCAGACAGGCTATGGCTACACCTTC. Translated, it gives CASSQTGYGYTF.

This clone was detected many times. The chain couples TRBV7-8 to TRBJ2-7; D unclear. CDR3 length: 14 residues. V was clipped by 5 bases and J by 5 bases, with 16 bases between them. In germline, CDR1 is SGHVS, CDR2 FQNEAQ. CDR3 DNA: TGTGCCAGCAGCCGGTTTGAGCAATCCAACGAGCAGTACTTC. Amino acid sequence: CASSRFEQSNEQYF.

This rearrangement joins TRBV5-1 to TRBJ2-5, with a tentative D call TRBD2 (6 bases). Germline loops: CDR1 SGHRS, CDR2 YFSETQ. The CDR3 is made up of 14 amino acids. The ends were cut back, 4 bases at V and 1 base at J, with 11 bases in the middle. CDR3 loop: CASSPGTLQETQYF. DNA for the CDR3: TGCGCCAGCAGCCCTGGGACTCTCCAAGAGACCCAGTACTTC.

This clone occurred a few times. Within the sample, other DNA sequences also encode this same CDR3. The chain links TRBV27 to TRBJ1-2, with 9 bases matching TRBD1. Per germline, CDR1 MNHEY and CDR2 SMNVEV (reference sequence). The CDR3 loop spans 14 amino acids. Losses at the gene ends were 6 bases for V and 4 bases for J; bases not matched to a gene: 6. The CDR3 DNA is TGTGCCAGCAGACCAGAGGGACAGGGCTATGGCTACACCTTC. Translating it yields CASRPEGQGYGYTF.

Only a few counts were recorded for this clone. The chain employs TRBV29-1 and TRBJ2-3, with a tentative D call TRBD2 (6 bases). This CDR3 has 14 amino acids. The ends were cut back, 7 bases at V and 1 base at J, with 15 bases in the middle. Per the germline V gene, CDR1 is SQVTM and CDR2 is ANQGSEA. Here the CDR3 reads CSGGVVGGTDTQYF. For the CDR3, the DNA is TGCAGCGGGGGGGTTGTCGGTGGCACAGATACGCAGTATTTT.

The rearrangement joins TRBV6-5 to TRBJ2-5; D is unresolved. The V and J ends lost 2 bases and 5 bases respectively, with 12 bases between them. Germline V gene sequence: CDR1 MNHEY, CDR2 SVGAGI. The CDR3 has 14 residues. The CDR3 loop reads CASSYDGLVETQYF. The CDR3 nucleotides read TGTGCCAGCAGTTACGACGGCCTTGTGGAGACCCAGTACTTC.

This chain connects TRBV4-2 to TRBJ2-3, with 8 bases identical to TRBD2. In germline, CDR1 is LGHNA, CDR2 YNFKEQ. The V segment lost 1 base and the J segment 4 bases; nucleotides outside the gene matches: 4. The CDR3 is 15 amino acids. The chain's CDR3 is CASSQGQREPDTQYF. CDR3 nucleotides: TGTGCCAGCAGCCAAGGTCAGCGGGAGCCAGATACGCAGTATTTT.

This clone has more than one count but fewer than ten. The chain has TRBV19 and TRBJ2-3; D not certain. This CDR3 is 12 amino acids long. V gave up 6 bases and J gave up 2 bases, with 6 bases separating them. Germline loops: CDR1 LNHDA, CDR2 SQIVND (reference sequence). The CDR3 bases are TGTGCCAGTAGGCACGACACAGATACGCAGTATTTT. Its translation is CASRHDTDTQYF.

This chain joins TRBV6-5 and TRBJ2-1; the match to TRBD2 covers 12 bases. V lost 5 bases to trimming and J lost 5 bases; unmatched junction nucleotides: 4. The CDR3 consists of 15 residues. Germline CDR1 MNHEY, CDR2 SVGAGI. The DNA of the CDR3 is TGTGCCAGCAGTAGGACTAGCGGGATGGACAATGAGCAGTTCTTC. Amino acids: CASSRTSGMDNEQFF.

For this clone: Other nucleotide sequences from this sample produce the same CDR3. V gene TRBV5-1 combines with J gene TRBJ2-5; 11 bases are a match to TRBD2. J lost 2 bases, V lost 4 bases, and 4 bases had no gene match. CDR3 length: 15 amino acids. Germline V gene sequence: CDR1 SGHRS, CDR2 YFSETQ. The CDR3 region has the DNA TGCGCCAGCAGCACCGGGACTAGCGGTCAAGAGACCCAGTACTTC. Translated, it gives CASSTGTSGQETQYF.

The chain couples TRBV19 to TRBJ2-7; TRBD2 is a possible D gene (6 bases). The germline gives CDR1 LNHDA, CDR2 SQIVND (reference sequence). This CDR3 contains 17 residues. Trimming shortened V by 3 bases and J by 1 base, and 19 bases separated the two germline ends. As DNA, the CDR3 is TGTGCCAGTAGTATCCGGGCCGTCGGGAGAGGTTCCTACGAGCAGTACTTC. Translated: CASSIRAVGRGSYEQYF.

The chain links TRBV2 to TRBJ2-2; D may be TRBD2 (6 bases). CDR1 is SNHLY and CDR2 is FYNNEI in the germline V gene. The CDR3 runs 15 residues. Trimming left V 4 bases short and J 6 bases short, with 15 bases between. The CDR3 DNA reads TGTGCCAGCAGTGTAATGACTAGTCTTCCCGGGGAGCTGTTTTTT. This gives the protein CASSVMTSLPGELFF.

The CDR3 loop is CASSGRDYQPQHF. DNA of the CDR3: TGTGCCAGCTCCGGACGGGATTATCAGCCCCAGCATTTT. The gene calls are TRBV6-1 and TRBJ1-5; D remains unclear. This CDR3 has 13 residues. Germline V lookup: CDR1 MNHNS, CDR2 SASEGT. V was trimmed by 8 bases and J by 5 bases, leaving 13 bases between them.